Below, one T cell receptor beta chain is given with its context. Its specificity is not known. Here immunoSEQ multiplex PCR was the method, and the copy in TCRdb shows in-frame clones only, minus some. The table shows roughly 68,000 clones, with more than 95% occurring only once. The data are from a study of cytomegalovirus exposure and HLA in healthy donors. Study-wide results and limits: Researchers reported that three CMV-associated chains were confirmed in vitro as CMV antigen-specific.

This CDR3 has 14 residues. After removal of 6 bases from V and 3 bases from J, the junction contained 5 bases not matched to a gene. Germline V gives CDR1 MNHNS, CDR2 SASEGT. The clonotype originates from a man aged 18 to 30 in good health and CMV-seronegative. Material: PBMCs. The V call is TRBV6-1, the J call TRBJ2-7, with 10 bases lining up with TRBD1. The CDR3 spells CASRDRGRIYEQYF. CDR3 DNA: TGTGCCAGCAGAGACAGGGGGCGCATCTACGAGCAGTACTTC.